This TCR beta chain was observed in a study of cytomegalovirus exposure and HLA in healthy donors. Findings of the study overall: Analysis was performed later, and it showed HLA-associated TCR beta chains to be more clonally expanded than equally common others. By a later analysis, the bulk of CMV-associated TCR beta chains appeared HLA-restricted. 150 to 200 TCR beta chains were listed as cytomegalovirus-associated. Within an earlier analysis, most TCR beta V segments proved productive either about 90% or about 30% of the time.

The CDR3 totals 14 residues. The germline gives CDR1 MNHEY, CDR2 SMNVEV (reference sequence). V was trimmed by 7 bases and J by 8 bases, leaving 20 bases between them. Worth noting for this clone: Its target is not known.

PCR used 60 Vbeta primers and 13 Jbeta primers. Repertoires were generated with immunoSEQ multiplex PCR, while TCRdb's copy carries only in-frame clones and drops some. The sample includes around 150,000 clones, over 75% seen only once; the top ten take 4% to 5.5%. The sequenced material came from PBMCs. The TCR originated in a man aged 25 to 45 in good health. The chain recombines TRBV27 with TRBJ1-2; no definite D call. The CDR3 loop reads CASTQVAGISGYTF. The CDR3 DNA reads as TGTGCCAGCACCCAAGTAGCGGGAATATCGGGCTACACCTTC.